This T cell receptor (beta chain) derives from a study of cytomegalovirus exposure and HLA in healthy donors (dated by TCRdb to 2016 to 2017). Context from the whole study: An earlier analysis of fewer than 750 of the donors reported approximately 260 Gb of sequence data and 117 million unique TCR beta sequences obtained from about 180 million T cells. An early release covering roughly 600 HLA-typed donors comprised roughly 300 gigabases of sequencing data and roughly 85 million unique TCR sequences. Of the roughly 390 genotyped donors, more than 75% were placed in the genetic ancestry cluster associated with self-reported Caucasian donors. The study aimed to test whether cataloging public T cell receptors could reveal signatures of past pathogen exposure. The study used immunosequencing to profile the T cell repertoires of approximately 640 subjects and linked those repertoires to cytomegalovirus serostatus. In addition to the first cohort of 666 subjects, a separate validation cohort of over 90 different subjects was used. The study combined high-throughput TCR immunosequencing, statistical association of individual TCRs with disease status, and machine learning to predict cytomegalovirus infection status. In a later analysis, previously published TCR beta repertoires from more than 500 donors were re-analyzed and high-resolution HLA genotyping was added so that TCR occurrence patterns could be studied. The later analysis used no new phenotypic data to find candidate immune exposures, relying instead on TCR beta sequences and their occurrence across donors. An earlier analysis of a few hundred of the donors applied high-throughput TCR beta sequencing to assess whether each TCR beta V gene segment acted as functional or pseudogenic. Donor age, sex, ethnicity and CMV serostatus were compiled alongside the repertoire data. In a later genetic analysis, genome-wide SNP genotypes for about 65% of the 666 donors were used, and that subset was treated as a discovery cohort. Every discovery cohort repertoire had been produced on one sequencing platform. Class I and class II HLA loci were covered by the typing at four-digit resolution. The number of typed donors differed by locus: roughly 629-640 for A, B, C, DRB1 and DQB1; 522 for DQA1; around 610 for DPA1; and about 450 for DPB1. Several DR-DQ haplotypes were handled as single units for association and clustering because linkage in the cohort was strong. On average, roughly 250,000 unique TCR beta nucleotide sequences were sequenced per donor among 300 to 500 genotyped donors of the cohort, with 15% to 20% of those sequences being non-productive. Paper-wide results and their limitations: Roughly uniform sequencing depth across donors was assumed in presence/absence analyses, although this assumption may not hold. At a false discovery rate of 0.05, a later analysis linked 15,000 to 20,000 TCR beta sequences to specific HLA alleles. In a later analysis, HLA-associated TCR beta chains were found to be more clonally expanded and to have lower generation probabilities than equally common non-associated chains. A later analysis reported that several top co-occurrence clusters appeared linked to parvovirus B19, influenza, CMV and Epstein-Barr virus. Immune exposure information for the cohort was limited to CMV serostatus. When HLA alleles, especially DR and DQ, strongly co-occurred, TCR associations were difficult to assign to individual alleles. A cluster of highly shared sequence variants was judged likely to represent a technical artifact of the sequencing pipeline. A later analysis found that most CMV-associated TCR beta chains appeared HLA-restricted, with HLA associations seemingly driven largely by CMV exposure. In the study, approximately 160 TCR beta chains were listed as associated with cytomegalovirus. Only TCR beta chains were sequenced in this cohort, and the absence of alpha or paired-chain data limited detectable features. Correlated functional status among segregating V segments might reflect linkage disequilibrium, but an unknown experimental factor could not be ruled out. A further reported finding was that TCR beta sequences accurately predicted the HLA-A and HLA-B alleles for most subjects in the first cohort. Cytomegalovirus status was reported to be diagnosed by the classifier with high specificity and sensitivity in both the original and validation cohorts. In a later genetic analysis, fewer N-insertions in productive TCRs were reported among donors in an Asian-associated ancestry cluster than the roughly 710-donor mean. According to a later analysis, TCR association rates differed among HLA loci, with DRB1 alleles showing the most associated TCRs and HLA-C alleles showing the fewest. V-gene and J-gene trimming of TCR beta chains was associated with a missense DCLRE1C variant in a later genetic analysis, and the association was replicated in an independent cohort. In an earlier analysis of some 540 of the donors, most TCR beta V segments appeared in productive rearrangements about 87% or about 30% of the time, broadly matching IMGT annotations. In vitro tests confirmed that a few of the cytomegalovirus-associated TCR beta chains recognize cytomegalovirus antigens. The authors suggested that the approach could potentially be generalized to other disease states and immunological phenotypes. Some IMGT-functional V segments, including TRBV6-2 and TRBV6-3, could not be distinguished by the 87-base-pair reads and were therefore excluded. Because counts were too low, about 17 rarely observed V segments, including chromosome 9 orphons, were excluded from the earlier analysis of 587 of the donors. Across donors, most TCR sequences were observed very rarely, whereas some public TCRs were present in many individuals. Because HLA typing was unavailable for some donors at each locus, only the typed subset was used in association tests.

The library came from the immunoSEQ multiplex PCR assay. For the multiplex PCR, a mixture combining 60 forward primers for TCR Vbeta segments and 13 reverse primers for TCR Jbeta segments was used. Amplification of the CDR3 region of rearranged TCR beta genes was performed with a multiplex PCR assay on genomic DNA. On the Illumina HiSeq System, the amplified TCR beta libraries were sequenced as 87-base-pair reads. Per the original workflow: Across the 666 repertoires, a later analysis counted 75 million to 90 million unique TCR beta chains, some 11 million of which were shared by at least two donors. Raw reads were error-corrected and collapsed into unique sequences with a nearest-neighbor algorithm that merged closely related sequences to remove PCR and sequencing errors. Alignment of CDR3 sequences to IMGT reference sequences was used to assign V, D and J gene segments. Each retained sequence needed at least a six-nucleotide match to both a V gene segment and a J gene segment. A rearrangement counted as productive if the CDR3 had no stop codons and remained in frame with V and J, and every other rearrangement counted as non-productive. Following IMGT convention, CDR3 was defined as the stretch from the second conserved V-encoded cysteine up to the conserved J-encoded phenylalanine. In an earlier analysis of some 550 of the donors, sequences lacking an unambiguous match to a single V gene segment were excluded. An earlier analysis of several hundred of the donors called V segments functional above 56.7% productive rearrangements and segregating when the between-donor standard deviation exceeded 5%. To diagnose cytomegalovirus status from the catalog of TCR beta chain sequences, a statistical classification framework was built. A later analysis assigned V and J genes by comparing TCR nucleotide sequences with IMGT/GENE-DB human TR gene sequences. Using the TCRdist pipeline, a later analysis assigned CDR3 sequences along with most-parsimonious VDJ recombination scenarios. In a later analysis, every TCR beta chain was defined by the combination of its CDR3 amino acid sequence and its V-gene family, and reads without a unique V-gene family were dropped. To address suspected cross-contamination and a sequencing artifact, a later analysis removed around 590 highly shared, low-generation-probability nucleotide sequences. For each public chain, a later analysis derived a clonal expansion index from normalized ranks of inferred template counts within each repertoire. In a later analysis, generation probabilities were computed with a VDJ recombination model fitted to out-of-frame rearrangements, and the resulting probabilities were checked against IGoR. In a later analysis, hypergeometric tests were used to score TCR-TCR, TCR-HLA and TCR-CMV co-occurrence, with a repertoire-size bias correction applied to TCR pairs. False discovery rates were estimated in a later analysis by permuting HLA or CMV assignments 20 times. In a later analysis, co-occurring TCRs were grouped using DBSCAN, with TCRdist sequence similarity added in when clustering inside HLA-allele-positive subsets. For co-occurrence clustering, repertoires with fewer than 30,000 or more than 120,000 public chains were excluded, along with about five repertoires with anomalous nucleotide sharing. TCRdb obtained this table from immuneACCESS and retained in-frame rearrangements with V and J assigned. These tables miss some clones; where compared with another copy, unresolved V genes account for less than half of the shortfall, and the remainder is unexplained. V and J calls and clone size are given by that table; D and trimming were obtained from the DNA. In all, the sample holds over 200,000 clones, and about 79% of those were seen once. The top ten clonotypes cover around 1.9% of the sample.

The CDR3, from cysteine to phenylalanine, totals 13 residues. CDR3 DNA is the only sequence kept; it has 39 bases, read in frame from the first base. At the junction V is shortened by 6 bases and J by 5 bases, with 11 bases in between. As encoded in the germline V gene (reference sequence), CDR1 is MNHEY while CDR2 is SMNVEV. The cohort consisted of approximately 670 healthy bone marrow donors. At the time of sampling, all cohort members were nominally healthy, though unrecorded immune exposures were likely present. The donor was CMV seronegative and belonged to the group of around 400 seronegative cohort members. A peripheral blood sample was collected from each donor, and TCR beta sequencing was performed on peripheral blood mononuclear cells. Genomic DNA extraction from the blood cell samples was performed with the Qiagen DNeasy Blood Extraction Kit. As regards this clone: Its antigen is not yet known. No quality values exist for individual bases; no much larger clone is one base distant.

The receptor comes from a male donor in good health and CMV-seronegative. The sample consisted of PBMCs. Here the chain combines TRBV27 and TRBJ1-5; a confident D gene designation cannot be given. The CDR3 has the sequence CASRAPGDQPQHF. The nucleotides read TGTGCCAGCAGGGCGCCCGGGGATCAGCCCCAGCATTTT.